The present T cell receptor beta chain was sequenced within a study of T-cell reconstitution after alpha-beta-depleted transplantation in children. As it was prepared, the TCRbeta library received unique molecular identifiers. TCRdb independently ran MiXCR on the PCR reads; one entry per CDR3 protein. The sample contains about 610,000 distinct CDR3 sequences, roughly 10% of which appear only once. CDR1 SGHRS and CDR2 YFSETQ come from the germline V gene. V lost 4 bases and J lost 0, with 23 bases in between. This CDR3 region has 19 residues. The TCR comes from a human donor who donated a stem cell graft to a child with acute myeloid leukemia. The chain joins TRBV5-1 to TRBJ2-1; perhaps TRBD2 as D (7 bases). Sequenced here: PBMCs from the stem cell graft donor, sampled from the stem cell graft. The CDR3 region has the DNA TGCGCCAGCAGCAAAAGCGATAAGAGGAGGGGGGGCTCCTACAATGAGCAGTTCTTC. This codes for CASSKSDKRRGGSYNEQFF.